This T cell receptor (beta chain) appears in the sequencing data of a study of cytomegalovirus exposure and HLA in healthy donors. General observations from the study: Altogether, 150 to 200 TCR beta chains were recorded as cytomegalovirus-associated. Cytomegalovirus status was reportedly diagnosed by the classifier with high specificity and sensitivity. The CMV antigen specificity of a few CMV-associated chains was confirmed through in vitro analysis.

About this clone: The antigen is not known.

TCRdb keeps only in-frame clones here, not all; method: immunoSEQ multiplex PCR. Of about 200,000 clones listed, roughly 80% are singletons. This CDR3 has 13 amino acids. CDR1 SNHLY and CDR2 FYNNEI come from the germline V gene. V was trimmed by 6 bases and J by 3 bases, leaving 9 bases between them. The donors were members of the 120-subject validation cohort (separate from the approximately 670-subject first cohort). The chain couples TRBV2 to TRBJ1-5; unclear D gene. This clonotype was sampled from a woman between 18 and 29 years old in good health and CMV-seronegative. Sequencing used PBMCs. CDR3: CASRAMSNQPQHF. In nucleotides, the CDR3 is TGTGCCAGCAGGGCCATGTCCAATCAGCCCCAGCATTTT.